This is a list of T cell receptor beta chains from one sample in a study of blood T cell repertoires in COVID-19. Method: immunoSEQ multiplex PCR; TCRdb's copy keeps in-frame clones and lacks some. The sample yields 180,000 or so clones, more than 80% seen once. Sequencing was done on a sample of peripheral blood. These TCRs come from a woman in her thirties or forties with COVID-19, enrolled during active disease. CDR3s include the opening cysteine and the closing phenylalanine or tryptophan. The D gene is left open where the match is weak. Not all rows give a size; the values are once, few, many and, for expanded clones, a class.

>TRBJ2-5|.|TRBV27|once
CASSLYWSSQETQYF
TGTGCCAGCAGTTTATACTGGAGCAGCCAAGAGACCCAGTACTTC
>TRBJ1-1|TRBD1|TRBV5-6|.
CASRSQGATEAFF
TGTGCCAGCAGATCCCAGGGGGCGACTGAAGCTTTCTTT
>TRBJ1-1|TRBD1|TRBV2|.
CASSGGTAFAMNTEAFF
TGTGCCAGCAGTGGCGGGACAGCCTTTGCCATGAACACTGAAGCTTTCTTT
>TRBJ2-7|TRBD2|TRBV11-1|few
CASSSSGFSYEQYF
TGTGCCAGCAGCTCTAGCGGTTTCTCCTACGAGCAGTACTTC
>TRBJ2-2|.|TRBV12-2|.
CASRSRPDSPGTGELFF
TGTGCAAGTCGCTCAAGACCGGACTCTCCGGGCACCGGGGAGCTGTTTTTT
>TRBJ1-5|.|TRBV7-3|.
CASSTKPNQPQHF
TGTGCCAGCAGTACTAAACCCAATCAGCCCCAGCATTTT
>TRBJ2-7|TRBD1|TRBV6-2/TRBV6-3|once
CASSYTGGPYEQYF
TGTGCCAGCAGTTATACAGGGGGGCCCTACGAGCAGTACTTC
>TRBJ1-5|.|TRBV10-2|.
CASTDYSNQPQHF
TGCGCCAGCACAGATTATAGCAATCAGCCCCAGCATTTT
>TRBJ1-1|TRBD1|TRBV30|.
CAWSDQGDTEAFF
TGTGCCTGGAGTGATCAGGGGGACACTGAAGCTTTCTTT
>TRBJ2-5|.|TRBV7-9|.
CASSRDSQETQYF
TGTGCCAGCAGTAGGGACTCCCAAGAGACCCAGTACTTC
>TRBJ1-4|TRBD1|TRBV19|.
CASSIDRGEKLFF
TGTGCCAGTAGTATCGACAGGGGTGAAAAACTGTTTTTT
>TRBJ2-2|TRBD2|TRBV7-8|.
CASSPGLANTGELFF
TGTGCCAGCAGCCCAGGACTAGCCAACACCGGGGAGCTGTTTTTT
>TRBJ2-7|.|TRBV5-1|.
CASSLGGTKVYEQYF
TGCGCCAGCAGCTTGGGCGGGACCAAGGTCTACGAGCAGTACTTC
>TRBJ1-1|TRBD1|TRBV7-6|once
CASSLAPQGQGARGNTEAFF
TGTGCCAGCAGCTTAGCACCACAGGGACAGGGGGCACGAGGGAACACTGAAGCTTTCTTT
>TRBJ1-5|.|TRBV19|few
CASRTSRSPSDGGDQPQHF
TGTGCCAGTAGGACGAGTAGGAGCCCCAGCGACGGGGGGGATCAGCCCCAGCATTTT
>TRBJ2-1|TRBD2|TRBV28|.
CASSLRSSGHNEQFF
TGTGCCAGCAGTTTACGGTCTAGCGGACACAATGAGCAGTTCTTC
>TRBJ2-7|.|TRBV19|.
CASAGHSYEQYF
TGTGCCAGTGCCGGACACAGCTACGAGCAGTACTTC
>TRBJ2-2|TRBD2|TRBV5-6|.
CASSQTSGRVWTGELFF
TGTGCCAGCAGCCAGACTAGCGGGAGGGTTTGGACCGGGGAGCTGTTTTTT
>TRBJ1-1|.|TRBV27|.
CASSLGGVTEAFF
TGTGCCAGCAGTTTAGGGGGGGTTACTGAAGCTTTCTTT
>TRBJ1-2|.|TRBV18|.
CASSQNPGRRGGYTF
TGTGCCAGCTCACAAAACCCCGGGAGACGAGGAGGCTACACCTTC
>TRBJ2-7|TRBD2|TRBV5-1|.
CASSPTAGGTYEQYF
TGCGCCAGCAGCCCCACAGCGGGAGGGACCTACGAGCAGTACTTC
>TRBJ2-5|.|TRBV27|.
CASSSGDQETQYF
TGTGCCAGCAGTTCGGGAGATCAAGAGACCCAGTACTTC
>TRBJ2-7|.|TRBV12-2|.
CASRLKGQGGSYEQYF
TGTGCAAGTCGCTTAAAGGGCCAGGGTGGCTCCTACGAGCAGTACTTC
>TRBJ2-1|TRBD2|TRBV9|.
CASSVGAGGPSEQFF
TGTGCCAGCAGCGTAGGAGCGGGAGGGCCCTCTGAGCAGTTCTTC
>TRBJ2-7|TRBD2|TRBV5-4|.
CASSIGREVGYEQYF
TGTGCCAGCAGCATAGGACGGGAGGTTGGGTACGAGCAGTACTTC
>TRBJ2-1|TRBD1|TRBV27|.
CASSRIRDRDSNEQFF
TGTGCCAGCAGTCGTATCCGGGACAGGGATTCCAATGAGCAGTTCTTC
>TRBJ2-7|TRBD1|TRBV6-5|.
CASSFPRDRGSYEQYF
TGTGCCAGCAGTTTCCCCCGGGACAGGGGTTCCTACGAGCAGTACTTC
>TRBJ1-5|.|TRBV2|.
CASRRDRRDQPQHF
TGTGCCAGCAGAAGGGACCGGAGGGATCAGCCCCAGCATTTT
>TRBJ2-7|.|TRBV5-1|.
CASSVLANNDEQYF
TGCGCCAGCAGTGTGCTAGCGAATAATGACGAGCAGTACTTC
>TRBJ1-3|.|TRBV6-5|.
CASSYRPNYSGNTIYF
TGTGCCAGCAGTTACAGGCCGAACTACTCTGGAAACACCATATATTTT
>TRBJ1-2|.|TRBV27|once
CASRYRENYGYTF
TGTGCCAGCAGATACAGGGAAAACTATGGCTACACCTTC
>TRBJ1-2|.|TRBV2|.
CASSSTLDPDHGYTF
TGTGCCAGCAGCTCCACACTAGATCCTGACCATGGCTACACCTTC
>TRBJ2-7|.|TRBV29-1|.
CSVWREDVSEQYF
TGCAGCGTTTGGAGGGAGGACGTCTCCGAGCAGTACTTC
>TRBJ2-1|TRBD2|TRBV29-1|.
CSADWSGRYNEQFF
TGCAGCGCTGACTGGAGCGGGAGGTACAATGAGCAGTTCTTC
>TRBJ2-1|.|TRBV28|few
CASSFIGTYYNEQFF
TGTGCCAGCAGTTTTATTGGGACTTACTACAATGAGCAGTTCTTC
>TRBJ2-3|TRBD2|TRBV7-3|.
CASSLLAGGGPDTQYF
TGTGCCAGCAGCTTACTAGCGGGGGGTGGCCCAGATACGCAGTATTTT
>TRBJ2-7|TRBD1|TRBV7-9|.
CASSWTGDEQYF
TGTGCCAGCAGCTGGACAGGGGACGAGCAGTACTTC
>TRBJ1-1|.|TRBV11-2|.
CASSFEQNTEAFF
TGTGCCAGCAGCTTTGAACAGAACACTGAAGCTTTCTTT
>TRBJ2-6|.|TRBV7-3|once
CASSFPGTSDVLTF
TGTGCCAGCAGCTTCCCCGGGACTTCTGACGTCCTGACTTTC
>TRBJ1-1|TRBD1|TRBV5-1|.
CASSLTRTGMNTEAFF
TGCGCCAGCAGCTTAACACGGACAGGCATGAACACTGAAGCTTTCTTT
>TRBJ2-1|TRBD1|TRBV7-9|few
CASSPRTGVYNEQFF
TGTGCCAGCAGCCCAAGGACAGGAGTCTACAATGAGCAGTTCTTC
>TRBJ2-1|TRBD1|TRBV15|.
CATSSVRGTGYNEQFF
TGTGCCACCAGCAGCGTCCGTGGGACAGGGTACAATGAGCAGTTCTTC
>TRBJ1-1|.|TRBV2|.
CASSEALGGTEAFF
TGTGCCAGCAGTGAAGCGCTCGGGGGCACTGAAGCTTTCTTT